The 18 T cell receptor beta chains presented below share a single source sample, sequenced in a study of shared clonotypes between healthy human individuals. The assay was immunoSEQ multiplex PCR, and TCRdb's table has in-frame clones only and misses some. The data contain roughly 490,000 clones, around 80% of them singletons. Sample: PBMCs. The receptors were gathered from a woman aged 40 to 49 in good health. Some clones in this sample may be carry-over from other donors' samples.

This clone came up once. V gene TRBV9 combines with J gene TRBJ1-2, with 8 bases identical to TRBD1. This CDR3 has 16 residues. After removal of 0 bases from V and 0 bases from J, the junction contained 4 bases not matched to a gene. Germline V lookup: CDR1 SGDLS, CDR2 YYNGEE. The CDR3 loop reads CASSVAPTGANYGYTF. CDR3 in DNA: TGTGCCAGCAGCGTAGCCCCGACAGGGGCTAACTATGGCTACACCTTC.

This chain connects TRBV5-4 to TRBJ1-1; 12 bases are shared with TRBD1. V trimming: 9 bases; J trimming: 4 bases; junction bases outside the gene matches: 7. The CDR3 consists of 14 residues. CDR1 is SGHNT, CDR2 YYREEE, per germline (reference sequence). CDR3 coding DNA: TGTGCCACCCGGGACAGGGGGCGACTCACTGAAGCTTTCTTT. Protein product: CATRDRGRLTEAFF.

V and J are TRBV5-4 and TRBJ2-7; 9 bases fit TRBD2. There are 17 residues in the CDR3. From germline, CDR1 is SGHNT and CDR2 YYREEE (reference sequence). Trimming removed 1 base from V and 5 bases from J; junction bases left unmatched: 13. Written as DNA, the CDR3 is TGTGCCAGCAGCTTGTCGGCGGGAGGGCCGCGGTCGCACGAGCAGTACTTC. This translates into CASSLSAGGPRSHEQYF.

The chain combines TRBV6-1 with TRBJ1-5; D not certain. The CDR3 spans 14 residues. The germline V gene has CDR1 MNHNS and CDR2 SASEGT. The V and J ends lost 1 base and 4 bases respectively, with 8 bases between them. This chain's CDR3 is CASSEGWANQPQHF. In nucleotides, the CDR3 is TGTGCCAGCAGTGAAGGGTGGGCAAATCAGCCCCAGCATTTT.

The chain recombines TRBV5-1 with TRBJ2-3; D gene ambiguous. V was cut by 7 bases and J by 4 bases, with 7 bases left in between. This CDR3 comprises 11 residues. CDR1 is SGHRS and CDR2 is YFSETQ in the germline V gene. The CDR3 loop is CASREADTQYF. DNA for the CDR3: TGCGCCAGCCGAGAGGCAGATACGCAGTATTTT.

The gene calls are TRBV29-1 and TRBJ1-2; tentative D call: TRBD1 (5 bases). Trimming took 5 bases from V and 4 from J, leaving 8 bases between them. Germline assignment: CDR1 SQVTM and CDR2 ANQGSEA. The CDR3 is 11 amino acids. The chain's CDR3 is CSVTQGYGYTF. The CDR3 bases are TGCAGCGTTACCCAGGGCTATGGCTACACCTTC. Supplemented by reference TRBV29-1 and TRBJ1-2, the full variable domain reads SAVISQKPSRDICQRGTSLTIQCQVDSQVTMMFWYRQQPGQSLTLIATANQGSEATYESGFVIDKFPISRPNLTFSTLTVSNMSPEDSSIYLCSVTQGYGYTFGSGTRLTVV.

The rearrangement uses TRBV7-3 and TRBJ2-7, with 8 bases matching TRBD1. The CDR3 is made up of 15 amino acids. The trim removed 5 bases at V and 3 bases at J, leaving 9 bases unmatched. Per the germline V gene, CDR1 is SGHTA and CDR2 is FQGTGA. The CDR3, as DNA: TGTGCCAGCAGCCCCTTCGGCAGGGGGCTCTACGAGCAGTACTTC. Protein product: CASSPFGRGLYEQYF.

V usage is TRBV15 and J usage is TRBJ2-7; 11 positions agree with TRBD2. This CDR3 is built from 17 residues. The germline CDR1 and CDR2 sequences are LNHNV and YYDKDF (reference sequence). The V gene end was trimmed by 4 bases and the J gene end by 0 bases; junction bases not matched to a gene: 8. The CDR3 DNA reads as TGTGCCACCAGCACCCAGCCCGGGACTAGCGGCTCCTACGAGCAGTACTTC. It encodes CATSTQPGTSGSYEQYF.

CDR3 region: CASSPGADPQPQHF. The CDR3, as DNA: TGTGCCAGCTCACCGGGGGCAGACCCGCAGCCCCAGCATTTT. The J gene is TRBJ1-5, the V gene TRBV18; TRBD1 might be the D (6 bases). The CDR3 runs to 14 residues. V gave up 3 bases and J gave up 7 bases, with 13 bases separating them. CDR1 KGHSH and CDR2 LQKENI come from the germline V gene.

This clone has a count of ten or more. The chain joins TRBV10-1 to TRBJ2-2; no clear D gene. V was shortened by 0 bases and J by 4 bases, with 12 bases between the two germline ends. The germline gives CDR1 WNHNN, CDR2 SYGVQD (reference sequence). This CDR3 is 16 amino acids long. Written as DNA, the CDR3 is TGCGCCAGCAGTGAGTCGACATTTAGCCTCACCGGGGAGCTGTTTTTT. Translating gives CASSESTFSLTGELFF.

The chain links TRBV7-2 to TRBJ1-1; the D is unclear. With 5 bases removed from V and 1 base from J, the gap between germline ends came to 8 bases. The V gene's germline CDR1 is SGHTA and CDR2 FQGNSA. This CDR3 contains 13 residues. Here the CDR3 reads CASSINKNTEAFF. In DNA form, the CDR3 reads TGTGCCAGCAGCATCAACAAGAACACTGAAGCTTTCTTT.

The chain links TRBV7-2 to TRBJ2-1, with 11 bases aligning to TRBD1. This CDR3 has 15 amino acids. The ends lost 5 bases at V and 4 bases at J; junction bases unmatched: 4. Germline lookup yields CDR1 SGHTA and CDR2 FQGNSA. CDR3 DNA sequence: TGTGCCAGCAGCGAGGACAGGGGGCCTTACAATGAGCAGTTCTTC. Its protein is CASSEDRGPYNEQFF.

This chain uses TRBV11-3 with TRBJ2-5; TRBD2 matches at 9 bases. Looked up from germline, CDR1 is SGHNT and CDR2 is YENEEA. Trimming at V came to 3 bases and at J to 5 bases, leaving 10 bases not matched to a gene. The CDR3 is 16 residues long. The CDR3 nucleotides read TGTGCCAGCAGCTTGGGTAGCGGGGGTCTAGGGGAGACCCAGTACTTC. Translation: CASSLGSGGLGETQYF.

This clone appeared a single time. The chain couples TRBV28 to TRBJ2-7; 9 bases fit TRBD2. This CDR3 is built from 15 residues. Germline trimming cut 5 bases from V and 0 bases from J; bases unmatched to any gene: 5. The germline V gene has CDR1 MDHEN and CDR2 SYDVKM. The CDR3 DNA is TGTGCCAGCAGTGAGGCTAGCGGGAACTCCTACGAGCAGTACTTC. This translates into CASSEASGNSYEQYF.

The chain is built from TRBV7-9 and TRBJ2-6, with 8 bases fitting TRBD1. V shed 5 bases and J 2 bases; nucleotides not matched to a gene: 8. This CDR3 is built from 17 residues. CDR1 SEHNR and CDR2 FQNEAQ come from the germline V gene (reference sequence). The CDR3 loop is CASSPPGGFAGANVLTF. The CDR3 bases are TGTGCCAGCAGCCCTCCAGGGGGCTTTGCTGGGGCCAACGTCCTGACTTTC.

This clone was counted many times. The chain uses TRBV27 and TRBJ2-2; D is unresolved. Germline assignment: CDR1 MNHEY and CDR2 SMNVEV (reference sequence). V was trimmed by 2 bases and J by 5 bases, leaving 6 bases between them. This CDR3 region has 13 residues. CDR3 loop: CASSLMETGELFF. The CDR3 nucleotides are TGTGCCAGCAGTTTAATGGAAACCGGGGAGCTGTTTTTT.

Concerning this clone itself: Other DNA sequences in this sample translate to the same CDR3. This chain joins TRBV18 and TRBJ2-2; D not resolved. From germline, CDR1 is KGHSH and CDR2 LQKENI. The V and J ends lost 3 bases and 6 bases respectively, with 8 bases between them. This CDR3 region has 13 residues. The CDR3 coding sequence is TGTGCCAGCTCACCCTCTGGGCCCGGGGAGCTGTTTTTT. Translation gives CASSPSGPGELFF.

The chain uses TRBV27 and TRBJ1-4, with D unclear. Trimming stripped 3 bases from V and 0 bases from J, with 11 bases between. The CDR3 consists of 16 residues. Germline loops: CDR1 MNHEY, CDR2 SMNVEV (reference sequence). CDR3 in amino acids: CASSFSGSATNEKLFF. The CDR3 DNA reads as TGTGCCAGCAGTTTTTCCGGCTCCGCAACTAATGAAAAACTGTTTTTT.